What follows are 11 T cell receptor beta chains derived from one specimen sequenced in a study of blood T cell repertoires in COVID-19. Profiling relied on immunoSEQ multiplex PCR, and the TCRdb table lists in-frame clones only, not all of them. The table lists a few hundred thousand clones, approximately 80% of them singletons. Material for sequencing was peripheral blood. The receptors here all came from a young man with active or convalescent COVID-19.

The chain has TRBV5-8 and TRBJ2-3, with 10 bases fitting TRBD1. The germline V gene has CDR1 SGHTS and CDR2 YDEGEE. The CDR3 length is 16 residues. With V trimmed by 5 bases and J by 1 base, 7 bases remained unmatched. The CDR3 is CASSYGTGAGTDTQYF. CDR3 bases: TGTGCCAGCAGTTACGGGACAGGGGCGGGCACAGATACGCAGTATTTT. Variable domain in full (rest from reference TRBV5-8 and TRBJ2-3): EAGVTQSPTHLIKTRGQQATLRCSPISGHTSVYWYQQALGLGLQFLLWYDEGEERNRGNFPPRFSGRQFPNYSSELNVNALELEDSALYLCASSYGTGAGTDTQYFGPGTRLTVL.

CDR3 in amino acids: CASSRREVGNTIYF. The CDR3 coding sequence is TGCGCCAGCAGCCGCCGGGAGGTCGGAAACACCATATATTTT. The chain joins TRBV4-1 to TRBJ1-3; no clear D. This CDR3 contains 14 residues. Germline V gene lookup returns CDR1 MGHRA and CDR2 YSYEKL. V was cut by 4 bases and J by 4 bases, with 11 bases left in between.

The chain uses TRBV19 and TRBJ2-1, with 8 bases matching TRBD2. The CDR3 runs 14 residues. Germline loops: CDR1 LNHDA, CDR2 SQIVND (reference sequence). The V and J ends lost 7 bases and 9 bases, in that order; junction bases with no gene match: 11. The CDR3, as DNA: TGTGCCAGTACTCGCGGGGGGTTGGTCAGTGAGCAGTTCTTC. Protein product: CASTRGGLVSEQFF. The variable domain in full, with the rest retrieved from reference TRBV19 and TRBJ2-1, is DGGITQSPKYLFRKEGQNVTLSCEQNLNHDAMYWYRQDPGQGLRLIYYSQIVNDFQKGDIAEGYSVSREKKESFPLTVTSAQKNPTAFYLCASTRGGLVSEQFFGPGTRLTVL.

The chain joins TRBV4-1 to TRBJ2-3, with 8 bases aligning to TRBD2. Trimming removed 5 bases from V and 13 bases from J; junction bases left unmatched: 20. Germline CDR1 MGHRA, CDR2 YSYEKL. This CDR3 is built from 16 residues. The CDR3: CASSARSSGGSPAEYF. Written as DNA, the CDR3 is TGCGCCAGCAGCGCCCGGAGCAGCGGGGGAAGCCCCGCGGAGTATTTT.

V gene TRBV12-3 or TRBV12-4 combines with J gene TRBJ2-1, with 9 bases that match TRBD1. CDR3 length: 13 residues. V shed 3 bases and J 7 bases; nucleotides not matched to a gene: 1. DNA of the CDR3: TGTGCCAGCAGTTTCGACAGGGGGAATGAGCAGTTCTTC. Translating it yields CASSFDRGNEQFF.

The chain employs TRBV7-2 and TRBJ2-7, with 9 bases identical to TRBD2. The CDR3 totals 19 residues. Germline lookup yields CDR1 SGHTA and CDR2 FQGNSA. Trimming removed 5 bases from V and 1 base from J; junction bases left unmatched: 18. The CDR3 here is CASSHDIRRASGVSYEQYF. CDR3 DNA: TGTGCCAGCAGCCACGATATCCGGCGGGCTAGCGGGGTATCCTACGAGCAGTACTTC.

This clone has a single count. The chain links TRBV2 to TRBJ2-1; 8 bases fit TRBD1. Germline values: CDR1 SNHLY, CDR2 FYNNEI. The junction had 10 bases not matched to a gene; V was cut back by 4 bases and J by 5 bases. The CDR3 length is 16 residues. The DNA for the CDR3 is TGTGCCAGCAGTGGCCACGACAGGGGCGCCCACAATGAGCAGTTCTTC. Amino acids: CASSGHDRGAHNEQFF.

CDR3 coding DNA: TGTGCCAGCAGCTTAGGACCCAGGCCTCGCTCCTACAATGAGCAGTTCTTC. Its translation: CASSLGPRPRSYNEQFF. The chain links TRBV7-2 to TRBJ2-1; D remains ambiguous. The CDR3 spans 17 residues. Germline CDR1 and CDR2: SGHTA and FQGNSA. V gave up 1 base and J gave up 0 bases, with 13 bases separating them.

V is TRBV7-9 and J is TRBJ1-1, with 9 nucleotides matching TRBD1. CDR3 size: 13 residues. Germline V gene data show CDR1 as SEHNR and CDR2 as FQNEAQ (reference sequence). Trimming at V came to 5 bases and at J to 6 bases, leaving 4 bases not matched to a gene. This CDR3 reads CASSHRGRPEAFF. In DNA, the CDR3 is TGTGCCAGCAGCCACAGGGGGCGTCCTGAAGCTTTCTTT.

The chain joins TRBV6-5 to TRBJ1-4, with D hard to call. The germline gives CDR1 MNHEY, CDR2 SVGAGI. Trimming shortened V by 8 bases and J by 0 bases, and 10 bases separated the two germline ends. The length of the CDR3 is 14 residues. The CDR3 loop is CASAGRATNEKLFF. CDR3 DNA: TGTGCCAGCGCCGGGAGGGCAACTAATGAAAAACTGTTTTTT.

V is TRBV4-1 and J is TRBJ2-5; D possibly corresponds to TRBD2 (5 bases). The CDR3 contains 18 residues. From germline, CDR1 is MGHRA and CDR2 YSYEKL. V was trimmed by 0 bases and J by 2 bases, leaving 19 bases between them. CDR3 DNA sequence: TGCGCCAGCAGCCAAGATCCCCAAAAAGCGGCGCCGCAAGAGACCCAGTACTTC. As protein: CASSQDPQKAAPQETQYF.